These T cell receptor beta chains were read from a single sample in a study of cytomegalovirus exposure and HLA in healthy donors. Generated by immunoSEQ multiplex PCR, the TCRdb table keeps only in-frame clones and is missing some. The repertoire shows about 200,000 clones; the top ten hold 6.5%. Sequenced: PBMCs. The origin of the receptors is a young man in good health and CMV-seronegative. Both conserved end residues are part of each CDR3. A D gene is named only where the DNA matches it firmly.

TRBD1 | TRBJ2-1 | TRBV30 | TGTGCCTGGGCCAGGGGGCATGGTGAGCAGTTCTTC | CAWARGHGEQFF
- | TRBJ2-1 | TRBV11-3 | TGTGCCAGCAGCTTAGCGGGAGTCACCTACAATGAGCAGTTCTTC | CASSLAGVTYNEQFF
- | TRBJ1-5 | TRBV27 | TGTGCCAGCAGCCCACAGTTGGGTCAGCCCCAGCATTTT | CASSPQLGQPQHF
- | TRBJ2-2 | TRBV6-1 | TGTGCCAGCAGGCTAGCTGTACAGAGCACCGGGGAGCTGTTTTTT | CASRLAVQSTGELFF
TRBD1 | TRBJ1-6 | TRBV30 | TGTGCCTGGAGATCCCGGGACAGGGGGCTGGTGTACTATAATTCACCCCTCCACTTT | CAWRSRDRGLVYYNSPLHF
- | TRBJ1-1 | TRBV30 | TGTGCCTGGAGGTCGACTGCATCTGAAGCTTTCTTT | CAWRSTASEAFF
- | TRBJ1-2 | TRBV28 | TGTGCCAGCAGGTCCGGAGGGAGCGGCTACACCTTC | CASRSGGSGYTF
TRBD2 | TRBJ2-1 | TRBV2 | TGTGCCAGCAGTGTAAGCGGGGGGGCCTACAATGAGCAGTTCTTC | CASSVSGGAYNEQFF
- | TRBJ2-7 | TRBV11-3 | TGTGCCAGCAGCTTAGCCCCCGACAGTTACGAGCAGTACTTC | CASSLAPDSYEQYF
- | TRBJ1-5 | TRBV28 | TGTGCCAGCACCTTTGGTAGTCAGCCCCAGCATTTT | CASTFGSQPQHF
- | TRBJ2-1 | TRBV9 | TGTGCCAGCAGCGACCGGTTCGGGAGCTCCTACAATGAGCAGTTCTTC | CASSDRFGSSYNEQFF
- | TRBJ1-5 | TRBV30 | TGTGCCTGGAGCGCAGACGGGGATCAGCCCCAGCATTTT | CAWSADGDQPQHF
- | TRBJ1-1 | TRBV2 | TGTGCCAGCAGTTTCGACAGGCTAGGAGAAGCTTTCTTT | CASSFDRLGEAFF
- | TRBJ2-1 | TRBV4-1 | TGCGCCAGCAGCCAACCCGTAGCGGCCGCGGATGGGAATGAGCAGTTCTTC | CASSQPVAAADGNEQFF
TRBD1 | TRBJ2-5 | TRBV29-1 | TGCAGCGTCATAGCAGGGGGCATCCAAGAGACCCAGTACTTC | CSVIAGGIQETQYF
- | TRBJ1-6 | TRBV7-2 | TGTGCCAGCAGCGTAAACGGGGGGGTGGATTCACCCCTCCACTTT | CASSVNGGVDSPLHF
TRBD1 | TRBJ2-5 | TRBV4-1 | TGCGCCAGCAGCCGGTCAGGACAGGGGGTGAAGGAGACCCAGTACTTC | CASSRSGQGVKETQYF
TRBD2 | TRBJ2-5 | TRBV5-1 | TGCGCCAGCAGCTTGGCTCGCGGGAGCCCAGAGACCCAGTACTTC | CASSLARGSPETQYF
- | TRBJ2-2 | TRBV6-1 | TGTGCCAGCAGTGAACAGCTAGCGACCAACACCGGGGAGCTGTTTTTT | CASSEQLATNTGELFF
TRBD1 | TRBJ2-1 | TRBV7-9 | TGTGCCAGCAGCTTACCGGGACAGGGGAAGAATGAGCAGTTCTTC | CASSLPGQGKNEQFF
- | TRBJ1-1 | TRBV27 | TGTGCCAGCAGTTCTGGAGCGAACACTGAAGCTTTCTTT | CASSSGANTEAFF
- | TRBJ2-5 | TRBV28 | TGTGCCAGCCGCGCTGTTATAGGGAGGGAGACCCAGTACTTC | CASRAVIGRETQYF
TRBD1 | TRBJ2-3 | TRBV5-4 | TGTGCCAGCAGCTTCCAACAGGGGGCACTGAGCACAGATACGCAGTATTTT | CASSFQQGALSTDTQYF
TRBD1 | TRBJ1-5 | TRBV4-1 | TGCGCCAGCAGCCAAGAAAGACAGGGGAGACAGCCCCAGCATTTT | CASSQERQGRQPQHF
TRBD1 | TRBJ2-2 | TRBV5-1 | TGCGCCAGCAGCCCCCCGTTGACAGGGGACACCGGGGAGCTGTTTTTT | CASSPPLTGDTGELFF
- | TRBJ1-6 | TRBV11-2 | TGTGCCAGCAGCTTAGTAGTTTACGGGACCTATAATTCACCCCTCCACTTT | CASSLVVYGTYNSPLHF
- | TRBJ2-5 | TRBV11-2 | TGTGCCAGCATCCTCAGTGGAGGAGAGACCCAGTACTTC | CASILSGGETQYF
TRBD2 | TRBJ2-1 | TRBV10-3 | TGTGCCATCAGTGCTGAAGCGGGAAGAGGATACAATGAGCAGTTCTTC | CAISAEAGRGYNEQFF
- | TRBJ1-2 | TRBV6-5 | TGTGCCAGCAGTTACTCGGGACTTTTTGATCATGGCTACACCTTC | CASSYSGLFDHGYTF
TRBD1 | TRBJ2-5 | TRBV13 | TGTGCCAGCAGCTCCCGGGACAGAGCAATACAAGAGACCCAGTACTTC | CASSSRDRAIQETQYF
TRBD1 | TRBJ1-2 | TRBV9 | TGTGCCAGCAGCGTAGACCTGGGACAGCAGTATGGCTACACCTTC | CASSVDLGQQYGYTF
TRBD1 | TRBJ2-2 | TRBV6-5 | TGTGCCACCCAGGTACCGGGACAGGGAGTCGGGGAGCTGTTTTTT | CATQVPGQGVGELFF
- | TRBJ2-1 | TRBV7-9 | TGTGCCAGCAGCCCCATGGGGGCGGGAGTGATTGAGCAGTTCTTC | CASSPMGAGVIEQFF
- | TRBJ1-5 | TRBV4-3 | TGCGCCAGCAGCCGTGACCAGGGGAGCAATCAGCCCCAGCATTTT | CASSRDQGSNQPQHF
TRBD2 | TRBJ2-7 | TRBV5-1 | TGCGCCAGCAGCTTAAGGACTAGCGTTGAGGGTGAGCAGTACTTC | CASSLRTSVEGEQYF
TRBD2 | TRBJ2-5 | TRBV4-2 | TGTGCCAGCAGCCCTTCGGGACTAGCGGGGGGAGATGAGACCCAGTACTTC | CASSPSGLAGGDETQYF
- | TRBJ1-5 | TRBV9 | TGTGCCAGCGGGGGAGGGAGCAATCAGCCCCAGCATTTT | CASGGGSNQPQHF
TRBD2 | TRBJ2-7 | TRBV19 | TGTGCCAGTAGTCCATCCACCGGGACTAGCAGCTACGAGCAGTACTTC | CASSPSTGTSSYEQYF
TRBD1 | TRBJ1-1 | TRBV7-9 | TGTGCCAGCAGCTTGTTCTGGACAGGGCGACTTATGAACACTGAAGCTTTCTTT | CASSLFWTGRLMNTEAFF
TRBD1 | TRBJ1-2 | TRBV5-1 | TGCGCCAGCGGCTTGGGACAGGGTCACGGCTACACCTTC | CASGLGQGHGYTF
- | TRBJ1-1 | TRBV14 | TGTGCCAGCAGCCAAGGCTTTCAGGTTACCATGAACACTGAAGCTTTCTTT | CASSQGFQVTMNTEAFF
TRBD1 | TRBJ1-5 | TRBV10-3 | TGTGCCATCAGTCCAGGACAGGGGAATTCTAAGAATCAGCCCCAGCATTTT | CAISPGQGNSKNQPQHF
TRBD1 | TRBJ1-5 | TRBV7-2 | TGTGCCAGCAGCCGTTGGACAGGCAGCAATCAGCCCCAGCATTTT | CASSRWTGSNQPQHF
TRBD1 | TRBJ2-7 | TRBV5-6 | TGTGCCAGCAGCTTGGCGACAGGGTCAAGCGAGCAGTACTTC | CASSLATGSSEQYF
- | TRBJ1-1 | TRBV10-2 | TGCGCCACAGGTGGAGGGGTGAACACTGAAGCTTTCTTT | CATGGGVNTEAFF
- | TRBJ2-7 | TRBV27 | TGTGCCAGCAGTTTATCGATCCAGCGGGTCTACGAGCAGTACTTC | CASSLSIQRVYEQYF